The following is a T cell receptor beta chain sequence with its context. After removal of 0 bases from V and 0 bases from J, the junction contained 2 bases not matched to a gene. The CDR3 sequence is 16 residues long. Germline assignment: CDR1 SGHRS and CDR2 YFSETQ. The sample belongs to a study of T-cell reconstitution after alpha-beta-depleted transplantation in children. Unique molecular identifiers were built into the TCRbeta library. TCRdb reprocessed the PCR reads via MiXCR and lists one record per CDR3 protein. The sample yields roughly 570,000 distinct CDR3 sequences, approximately 30% seen once.

The chain carries TRBV5-1 and TRBJ2-1; TRBD1 matches at 8 bases. Sequencing was performed on PBMCs, taken before TCRalphabeta/CD19-depleted stem cell transplant. This receptor was taken from a boy in the first two years of life with Wiskott-Aldrich syndrome, due to receive a stem cell transplant. The CDR3 protein is CASSLVGTGSYNEQFF. CDR3 bases: TGCGCCAGCAGCTTGGTAGGGACAGGCTCCTACAATGAGCAGTTCTTC.